The clone carrying this TCR beta chain has more than one count but fewer than ten. The data were obtained in a study of response to subunit inactivated influenza vaccine. MiXCR, applied by TCRdb to the RT-PCR reads, yields one record per CDR3 protein. This sample has about 780,000 distinct CDR3 sequences; about a fifth occur once, and the top ten carry 11%. The sample here was PBMCs from blood, taken roughly 5 days after vaccination. This sequence was found in a man between 45 and 60 years old who received an inactivated influenza vaccine.

The CDR3 here is CASSQRRERTNEQFF. DNA for the CDR3: TGTGCCAGCAGCCAACGGCGGGAGAGGACTAATGAGCAGTTCTTC. This chain joins TRBV3-1 and TRBJ2-1, with TRBD2 matching over 7 bases. The CDR3 covers 15 residues. V dropped 2 bases and J dropped 7; count of bases not matched to a gene: 8. CDR1 LGHDT and CDR2 YNNKEL come from the germline V gene (reference sequence).